These 5 T cell receptor beta chains originate from one sample sequenced in a study of blood T cell repertoires in COVID-19. Only in-frame clones appear in the TCRdb table, and some are missing; sequencing was by immunoSEQ multiplex PCR. The data show around 250,000 clones, approximately 84% seen once. Sequenced sample: peripheral blood. The receptor source for this set is a woman of 80 years or more with acute or convalescent COVID-19.

The genes are TRBV2 and TRBJ2-7; the D is unclear. Germline-derived CDR1 and CDR2 are SNHLY and FYNNEI. This CDR3 is built from 15 residues. V gave up 0 bases and J gave up 3 bases, with 12 bases separating them. The CDR3: CASSEALTRNYEQYF. The DNA of the CDR3 is TGTGCCAGCAGTGAAGCTTTGACTCGAAACTACGAGCAGTACTTC.

The J gene is TRBJ2-7, the V gene TRBV6-1; 9 bases fit TRBD2. CDR1 is MNHNS and CDR2 is SASEGT in the germline V gene. This CDR3 has 15 amino acids. V shed 1 base and J 3 bases; nucleotides not matched to a gene: 4. The CDR3 spells CASSEGLAGSYEQYF. The CDR3, as DNA: TGTGCCAGCAGTGAAGGGCTAGCGGGAAGCTACGAGCAGTACTTC.

This chain uses TRBV6-5 with TRBJ2-7, with 8 positions matching TRBD1. V shed 0 bases and J 2 bases; nucleotides not matched to a gene: 6. CDR1 is MNHEY and CDR2 is SVGAGI in the germline V gene. The CDR3 loop spans 16 amino acids. The CDR3: CASSYSRTGRTYEQYF. CDR3 in DNA: TGTGCCAGCAGTTACTCGAGGACAGGGCGGACCTACGAGCAGTACTTC.

With regard to this clone: The sample carries other DNA sequences with the same CDR3. The J gene is TRBJ2-5, the V gene TRBV18; 10 bases line up with TRBD2. The germline gives CDR1 KGHSH, CDR2 LQKENI. Germline trimming cut 6 bases from V and 5 bases from J; bases unmatched to any gene: 3. The CDR3 is made up of 13 amino acids. CDR3 in amino acids: CASSLGLAETQYF. The CDR3 DNA reads as TGTGCCAGCTCCCTGGGACTAGCGGAGACCCAGTACTTC.

In its sample, this clone was seen a few times. V usage is TRBV18 and J usage is TRBJ2-7, with D perhaps matching TRBD1 (7 bases). Trimming shortened V by 5 bases and J by 2 bases, and 16 bases separated the two germline ends. The CDR3 totals 15 residues. Germline CDR1 is KGHSH and CDR2 is LQKENI. This CDR3 is CASSVQGGLAYEQYF. The CDR3 nucleotides are TGTGCCAGCTCAGTTCAGGGGGGTTTAGCCTACGAGCAGTACTTC.